The rows below give T cell receptor beta chains drawn from one sample of a study of cytomegalovirus exposure and HLA in healthy donors. TCRdb keeps only in-frame clones here, not all; method: immunoSEQ multiplex PCR. The table includes approximately 89,000 clones, around 76% detected once. The sequenced sample was PBMCs. The source of these receptors is a man aged 25 to 40 in good health and CMV-seropositive. Both conserved end residues are part of each CDR3.

J gene	V gene	CDR3 protein
TRBJ1-4	TRBV7-9	CASSLESDEKLFF
TRBJ1-2	TRBV4-2	CASSQERGGDYGYTF
TRBJ2-5	TRBV27	CASRPLSGVLIYETQYF
TRBJ1-3	TRBV7-9	CASRPTGDSGNTIYF
TRBJ1-4	TRBV2	CASSVRHPNEKLFF
TRBJ1-1	TRBV9	CASSNGQGGTEAFF
TRBJ1-1	TRBV6-5	CASRSGPTEAFF
TRBJ2-5	TRBV9	CASSVAGTSGWSGQYF
TRBJ1-1	TRBV4-1	CASRHTLTENTEAFF
TRBJ2-7	TRBV6-6	CASRVGGEISYEQYF
TRBJ2-7	TRBV19	CASSRTGSYEQYF
TRBJ2-3	TRBV5-1	CASSLSAGGRTDTQYF
TRBJ2-3	TRBV5-1	CASLEGGAATDTQYF
TRBJ2-3	TRBV6-4	CASSDLAGGSTDTQYF
TRBJ2-2	TRBV9	CASSTPFRGGQTGELFF
TRBJ2-5	TRBV5-1	CASSLAGTGVETQYF
TRBJ2-1	TRBV6-4	CASSVTGTSGGNEQFF
TRBJ2-1	TRBV5-6	CASSLWGSYNEQFF
TRBJ1-6	TRBV30	CAWSFGQGNSPLHF
TRBJ1-5	TRBV6-6	CASSYSQGAAQPQHF
TRBJ2-3	TRBV5-1	CASSLDLAGSTDTQYF
TRBJ1-6	TRBV6-5	CASSRLDRVYSPLHF
TRBJ2-1	TRBV7-8	CASSFRFKAEEQFF
TRBJ2-7	TRBV7-9	CASSPRTSGGYEQYF
TRBJ2-7	TRBV4-3	CASSQDLGQSYYEQYF
TRBJ1-6	TRBV2	CASNRDTVVLNSPLHF
TRBJ2-2	TRBV15	CATSRGLAGAGNTGELFF
TRBJ2-1	TRBV10-3	CAISDGSFNNEQFF
TRBJ1-5	TRBV30	CAWARQGGNNQPQHF
TRBJ2-3	TRBV29-1	CSGGGRASTDTQYF
TRBJ2-5	TRBV19	CASRGATGAGETQYF
TRBJ2-5	TRBV15	CATSRDRWGRETQYF
TRBJ1-2	TRBV29-1	CSVDPQGVDYGYTF
TRBJ2-1	TRBV27	CASSTGGPANEQFF
TRBJ1-4	TRBV28	CASSSPGGYNEKLFF
TRBJ1-2	TRBV20-1	CSAQINYGYTF
TRBJ2-5	TRBV2	CASSERGRGETQYF
TRBJ2-7	TRBV9	CASSGYEGRWYEQYF
TRBJ2-7	TRBV18	CASSQGPGGGYEQYF
TRBJ2-3	TRBV4-3	CASSQEVAGGPTDTQYF
TRBJ2-5	TRBV13	CASSLGRGGIQETQYF